The entry that follows covers one T cell receptor (beta chain) sequence. Its antigen is currently unknown. The assay covered around 9.1 x 10^4 TCR templates per sample. Produced via immunoSEQ multiplex PCR; TCRdb's table is partial and in-frame only. The data contain about 110,000 clones, under 95% of them singletons. The source of the sample is a study of siplizumab effects on memory and regulatory T cells. Study-wide points: Naive T cells, seemingly more diverse than memory cells, seemed major alloresponse contributors. The majority of clones, roughly 80-96% of proliferating CD4+ or CD8+ clones, lacked an assignable naive or memory phenotype. Unstimulated subsets were the mapping target of only a minor fraction of alloreactive clones.

The sequence derives from a human donor in good health. The source material was CD4+ T cells sorted from blood.

As DNA, the CDR3 is TGTGCCAGCAGTCTAGCGGGAGGCTCCTACAATGAGCAGTTCTTC. Translated: CASSLAGGSYNEQFF. This sequence joins TRBV27 and TRBJ2-1; 11 bases are a match to TRBD2. CDR3 length: 15 amino acids. Germline V gene lookup returns CDR1 MNHEY and CDR2 SMNVEV (reference sequence). V shed 5 bases and J 0 bases; nucleotides not matched to a gene: 0.